Described below is a single T cell receptor beta chain sequence and its context. The sample is drawn from a study of cytomegalovirus exposure and HLA in healthy donors. J lost 6 bases, V lost 3 bases, and 6 bases had no gene match. Germline V gene sequence: CDR1 SGHAT, CDR2 FQNNGV. This CDR3 comprises 15 residues. A multiplex PCR was run with 60 Vbeta primers and 13 Jbeta primers. Sequenced by immunoSEQ multiplex PCR; TCRdb stores in-frame clones only, minus some. The sample lists under 200,000 clones; 79% were seen once. The sequence was collected from a man in his forties in good health and CMV-seronegative. Sequenced material: PBMCs. This chain connects TRBV11-2 to TRBJ2-1; 9 nucleotides line up with TRBD2. CDR3 sequence: CASSFSGRPGNEQFF. The CDR3 DNA is TGTGCCAGCAGCTTTAGCGGGAGACCCGGCAATGAGCAGTTCTTC.